Listed below are T cell receptor beta chains from one sample, sequenced in a study of CD8+CD57+ T cells in acquired aplastic anemia. One entry per CDR3 protein, called by TCRdb with MiXCR from the reads. The repertoire holds 200,000 to 250,000 distinct CDR3 sequences, with 47% as singletons. Specimen: sorted CD4+, CD8+, or CD8+CD57+ T cells (not recorded which) from PBMCs. These receptors were collected from a human donor with aplastic anemia. The CDR3 runs from the conserved cysteine through the conserved F or W. The order of the fields is clone size, J gene, D gene, V gene, CDR3 DNA, CDR3 protein. A D gene is named only where the DNA matches it firmly. Only part of the rows carry a size: once, few, many, or a class if the clone is expanded.

many | TRBJ1-1 | TRBD1 | TRBV3-1 | TGTGCCAGCAGCCAAACGCCGGGACAGGGTCGTGAAGCTTTCTTT | CASSQTPGQGREAFF
many | TRBJ1-3 | NA | TRBV24-1 | TGTGCCTTTAGGCAGAGCTCTGGAAACACCATATATTTT | CAFRQSSGNTIYF
many | TRBJ2-1 | TRBD2 | TRBV11-2 | TGTGCCAGCAGCTTGGGGAGGGCCTTTGTGTACAATGAGCAGTTCTTC | CASSLGRAFVYNEQFF
few | TRBJ1-1 | NA | TRBV9 | TGTGCCAGCAGCGAAAGCTTCAGGGGTGCGTTGAACACTGAAGCTTTCTTT | CASSESFRGALNTEAFF
many | TRBJ1-6 | NA | TRBV7-3 | TGTGCCAGCAGCTTAACGGACGATTATAATTCACCCCTCCACTTT | CASSLTDDYNSPLHF
few | TRBJ1-2 | NA | TRBV2 | TGTGCCAGCATCCCCCGGACGCGGGGCTTTTCTAACTATGGCTACACCTTC | CASIPRTRGFSNYGYTF
many | TRBJ1-1 | NA | TRBV30 | TGTGCCTGGAGCGTAACAGGGACCACTGAAGCTTTCTTT | CAWSVTGTTEAFF
NA | TRBJ2-1 | NA | TRBV20-1 | TGCAGTGCTTTAACGGGGGCGGGCAATGAGCAGTTCTTC | CSALTGAGNEQFF
NA | TRBJ2-1 | TRBD2 | TRBV10-1 | TGCGCCAGCAGTGAGGGACTAGCGGGGGCCGGCTCCTACAATGAGCAGTTCTTC | CASSEGLAGAGSYNEQFF
many | TRBJ2-5 | NA | TRBV15 | TGTGCCACCAGCATCCTCAGTGGCGGAAAGACCCAGTACTTC | CATSILSGGKTQYF
NA | TRBJ2-3 | TRBD1 | TRBV7-9 | TGTGCCAGCAGCTTACAGACAGGGGTTAGCACAGATACGCAGTATTTT | CASSLQTGVSTDTQYF
NA | TRBJ1-2 | NA | TRBV20-1 | TGCAGTGCTGTACTCAACTATGGCTACACCTTC | CSAVLNYGYTF
NA | TRBJ2-5 | TRBD2 | TRBV6-5 | TGTGCCAGCAGTTACTCGAGTAGCGGGGGACCCCAAGAGACCCAGTACTTC | CASSYSSSGGPQETQYF
NA | TRBJ2-1 | TRBD1 | TRBV7-2 | TGTGCCAGCAGCCAGCTCGGGACAGGTGCCTACAATGAGCAGTTCTTC | CASSQLGTGAYNEQFF
few | TRBJ1-3 | NA | TRBV12-5 | TGTGCTAGTGGTCCTGCTGCGAGGTTAGGATCAACAAACACCATATATTTT | CASGPAARLGSTNTIYF
NA | TRBJ1-1 | TRBD1 | TRBV7-9 | TGTGCCAGCAGCGTACTAGACAGGGGGCCGGCTTTCTTT | CASSVLDRGPAFF
NA | TRBJ1-5 | NA | TRBV7-8 | TGTGCCAGCAGCTTAGAGGGGCAGTCCCCAAATCAGCCCCAGCATTTT | CASSLEGQSPNQPQHF
NA | TRBJ2-1 | TRBD2 | TRBV7-6 | TGTGCCAGCAGCTCCTCCGGGGGGGATGAGCAGTTCTTC | CASSSSGGDEQFF
many | TRBJ2-7 | TRBD2 | TRBV5-1 | TGCGCCAGCAGTGGGGGGGGAGAAGAGCAGTACTTC | CASSGGGEEQYF
few | TRBJ2-7 | TRBD1 | TRBV9 | TGTGCCAGCAGCGGTGCGACAGGGCCTACCTACGAGCAGTACTTC | CASSGATGPTYEQYF
NA | TRBJ2-5 | TRBD2 | TRBV14 | TGTGCCAGCAGCCAAACCGGGACTAGCGGAGGCCAAGAGACCCAGTACTTC | CASSQTGTSGGQETQYF
many | TRBJ1-2 | NA | TRBV24-1 | TGTGCCACCAGTGAGGACGACAGCCCGCTGAGCTACACCTTC | CATSEDDSPLSYTF
many | TRBJ2-1 | NA | TRBV19 | TGTGCCAGTAGTATCACCGGGGAGCAGTTCTTC | CASSITGEQFF
many | TRBJ2-7 | NA | TRBV5-5 | TGTGCCAGCAGCTTGGTATTTTCGGGGCAGGCGGTCCAGTACTTC | CASSLVFSGQAVQYF
NA | TRBJ2-3 | NA | TRBV5-1 | TGCGCCAGCGCTAGGGACTCTAACCCTCCAGATACGCAGTATTTT | CASARDSNPPDTQYF
many | TRBJ1-1 | NA | TRBV7-9 | TGTGCCAGCAGCCGACAGGTGACGCAGGGGAACACTGAAGCTTTCTTT | CASSRQVTQGNTEAFF
NA | TRBJ2-3 | TRBD1 | TRBV2 | TGTGCCAGCAGCTACCTGACAGGGCCGCAGTATTTT | CASSYLTGPQYF
many | TRBJ2-1 | TRBD2 | TRBV7-8 | TGTGCCAGCAGCTTCTCGTGGAGCGGGACGCGGGAGGCCGATGAGCAGTTCTTC | CASSFSWSGTREADEQFF
few | TRBJ1-1 | NA | TRBV6-4 | TGTGCCAGCAGTGAGGGCACTGAAGCTTTCTTT | CASSEGTEAFF
NA | TRBJ2-3 | TRBD2 | TRBV7-6 | TGTGCCAGCAGCTTAAGGGTCGGGGGGGCCCCAGATACGCAGTATTTT | CASSLRVGGAPDTQYF
few | TRBJ2-7 | NA | TRBV6-1 | TGTGCCAGCAGTGAGGGTTTCTACTTCAGCTCCTACGAGCAGTACTTC | CASSEGFYFSSYEQYF
NA | TRBJ2-1 | NA | TRBV27 | TGTGCCAGCAGTCCGGGCGGTGGGGCCTACAATGAGCAGTTCTTC | CASSPGGGAYNEQFF
many | TRBJ2-1 | TRBD2 | TRBV20-1 | TGCAGTGCTAGACAGGGACTAGCGGGAGGAAATGAGCAGTTCTTC | CSARQGLAGGNEQFF
many | TRBJ2-1 | NA | TRBV12-3/TRBV12-4 | TGTGCCAGCAGTTCCCCCCTCGGGACACTCAATGAGCAGTTCTTC | CASSSPLGTLNEQFF
NA | TRBJ1-2 | NA | TRBV19 | TGTGCCAGTAGCGAAGCAGGGAGGGGCGACTATGGCTACACCTTC | CASSEAGRGDYGYTF
NA | TRBJ2-2 | TRBD2 | TRBV2 | TGTGCCAGCTTACGGGGGGGAAGCAAGGCCGGGGAGCTGTTTTTT | CASLRGGSKAGELFF
NA | TRBJ2-1 | NA | TRBV20-1 | TGCAGTGCTAGAAGGGCAGCCTCCTACAATGAGCAGTTCTTC | CSARRAASYNEQFF
NA | TRBJ1-1 | NA | TRBV9 | TGTGCCAGCAGGACGACGGGCACTGAAGCTTTCTTT | CASRTTGTEAFF
many | TRBJ2-2 | NA | TRBV9 | TGTGCCAGCAGCGTAGGAAAGAGGGCGGACACCGGGGAGCTGTTTTTT | CASSVGKRADTGELFF
NA | TRBJ1-5 | TRBD1 | TRBV7-4 | TGTGCCAGCAGCCCTACGGGACAGGGAACGACTAATCAGCCCCAGCATTTT | CASSPTGQGTTNQPQHF
many | TRBJ2-2 | NA | TRBV7-9 | TGTGCCAGCAGGTTGGAAGATGGGCGTTCCGGGGAGCTGTTTTTT | CASRLEDGRSGELFF
many | TRBJ2-7 | TRBD1 | TRBV6-5 | TGTGCCAGCAGTGAACTCCGGGACAGGGAGTACTTC | CASSELRDREYF
many | TRBJ2-7 | NA | TRBV20-1 | TGCAGTGCTAGAGTATCAGGAAGCGATGAGCAGTACTTC | CSARVSGSDEQYF
many | TRBJ2-3 | NA | TRBV5-8 | TGTGCCAGCAGCTTGGGAACAATCCAGGGTACTTCAGATACGCAGTATTTT | CASSLGTIQGTSDTQYF
many | TRBJ1-5 | TRBD1 | TRBV20-1 | TGCAGGAGGGACAGGGGATGTCAGCCCCAGCATTTT | CRRDRGCQPQHF
once | TRBJ2-7 | NA | TRBV4-2 | TGTGCCAGCAGCCATTGGGGTGGTGGTACCAGAAACGAGCAGTACTTC | CASSHWGGGTRNEQYF
NA | TRBJ1-6 | NA | TRBV15 | TGTGCCACCAGCAGCAATTTACAGGGTTCTTCCTCACCCCTCCACTTT | CATSSNLQGSSSPLHF
many | TRBJ1-2 | NA | TRBV11-2 | TGTGCCAGCAGCTTAGCGAGGGCACCCTATGGCTACACCTTC | CASSLARAPYGYTF
NA | TRBJ1-2 | NA | TRBV15 | TGTGCCACCAGCAGAGAGGGGGCAGGTTATGGCTACACCTTC | CATSREGAGYGYTF
NA | TRBJ2-7 | NA | TRBV2 | TGTGCCAGCAGGCTGGACAGCCGTGAGCAGTACTTC | CASRLDSREQYF
many | TRBJ1-1 | NA | TRBV20-1 | TGCAGTGTCCGGGGGCGTGAAGCTTTCTTT | CSVRGREAFF
once | TRBJ1-4 | NA | TRBV25-1 | TGTGCCAGCAGTGACCCCAGCTCAGGTACTGAAAAACTGTTTTTT | CASSDPSSGTEKLFF